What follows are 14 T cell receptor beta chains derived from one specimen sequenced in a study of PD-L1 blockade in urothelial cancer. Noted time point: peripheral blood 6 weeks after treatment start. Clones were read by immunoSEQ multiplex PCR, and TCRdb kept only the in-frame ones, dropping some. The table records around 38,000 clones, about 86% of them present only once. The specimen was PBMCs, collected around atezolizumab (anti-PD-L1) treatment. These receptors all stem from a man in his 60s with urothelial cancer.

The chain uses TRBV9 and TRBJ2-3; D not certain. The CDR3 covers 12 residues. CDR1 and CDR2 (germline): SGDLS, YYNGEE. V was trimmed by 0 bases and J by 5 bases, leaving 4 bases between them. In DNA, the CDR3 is TGTGCCAGCAGCGTAGTCGGAGATACGCAGTATTTT. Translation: CASSVVGDTQYF.

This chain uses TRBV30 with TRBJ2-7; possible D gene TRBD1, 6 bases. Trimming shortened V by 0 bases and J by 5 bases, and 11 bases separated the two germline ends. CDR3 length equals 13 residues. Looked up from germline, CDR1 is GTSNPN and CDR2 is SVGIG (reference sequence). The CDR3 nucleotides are TGTGCCTGGAGTGTCGACAGGTTGAACGAGCAGTACTTC. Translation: CAWSVDRLNEQYF.

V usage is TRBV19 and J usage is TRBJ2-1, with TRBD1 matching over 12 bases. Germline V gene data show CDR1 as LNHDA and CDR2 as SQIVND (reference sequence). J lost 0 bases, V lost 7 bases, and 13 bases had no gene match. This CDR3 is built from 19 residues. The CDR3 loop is CASNPSGTGGGFSYNEQFF. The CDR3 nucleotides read TGTGCCAGTAACCCTTCCGGGACAGGGGGCGGTTTCTCCTACAATGAGCAGTTCTTC.

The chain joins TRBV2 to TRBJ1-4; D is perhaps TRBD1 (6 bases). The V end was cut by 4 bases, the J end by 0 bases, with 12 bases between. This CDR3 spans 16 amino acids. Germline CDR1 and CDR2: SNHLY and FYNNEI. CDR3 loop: CASSGDRPATNEKLFF. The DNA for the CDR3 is TGTGCCAGCAGTGGAGACAGGCCAGCAACTAATGAAAAACTGTTTTTT.

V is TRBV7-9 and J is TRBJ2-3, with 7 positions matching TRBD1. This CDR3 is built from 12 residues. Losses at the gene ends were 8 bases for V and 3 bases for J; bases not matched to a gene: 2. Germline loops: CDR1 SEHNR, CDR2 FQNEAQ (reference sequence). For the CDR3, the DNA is TGTGCCAGCGCGACAGGGACAGATACGCAGTATTTT. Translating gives CASATGTDTQYF.

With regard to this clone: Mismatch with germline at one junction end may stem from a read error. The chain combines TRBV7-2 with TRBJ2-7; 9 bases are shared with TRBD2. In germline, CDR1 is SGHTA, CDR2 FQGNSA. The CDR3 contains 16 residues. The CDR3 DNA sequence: TGTGCCAGCAGCTTCCCACTAGCGGGCGATCCTTACGCGCAGTACTTC. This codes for CASSFPLAGDPYAQYF.

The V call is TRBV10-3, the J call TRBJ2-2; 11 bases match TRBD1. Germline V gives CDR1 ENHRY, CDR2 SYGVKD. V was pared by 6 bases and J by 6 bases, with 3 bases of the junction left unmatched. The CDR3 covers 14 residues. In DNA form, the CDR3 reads TGTGCCATCAGATTGGGACAGGGGGCCGGGGAGCTGTTTTTT. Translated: CAIRLGQGAGELFF.

This CDR3 is CASSERTSTDTQYF. CDR3 nucleotide sequence: TGTGCCAGCAGCGAGCGAACAAGCACAGATACGCAGTATTTT. J is TRBJ2-3 and V is TRBV5-4, with D uncertain. Germline CDR1 SGHNT, CDR2 YYREEE (reference sequence). V lost 4 bases, J lost 0 bases, and 9 bases lay in between. The CDR3 is 14 amino acids.

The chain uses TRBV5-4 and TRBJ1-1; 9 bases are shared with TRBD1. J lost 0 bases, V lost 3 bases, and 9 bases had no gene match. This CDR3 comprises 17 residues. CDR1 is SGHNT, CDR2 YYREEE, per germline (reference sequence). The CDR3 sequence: CASSSPGQGVMNTEAFF. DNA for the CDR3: TGTGCCAGCAGCTCTCCGGGACAGGGAGTTATGAACACTGAAGCTTTCTTT.

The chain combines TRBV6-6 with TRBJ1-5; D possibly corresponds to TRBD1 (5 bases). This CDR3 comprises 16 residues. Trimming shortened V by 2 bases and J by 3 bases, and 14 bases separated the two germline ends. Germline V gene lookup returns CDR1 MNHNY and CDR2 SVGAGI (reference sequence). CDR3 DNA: TGTGCCAGCAGTTACAAGTCTCAACAGGTCAATCAGCCCCAGCATTTT. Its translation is CASSYKSQQVNQPQHF.

The CDR3 region is CASSVGLQGINNEQFF. The CDR3 coding sequence is TGTGCCAGCAGCGTAGGCCTGCAGGGCATAAACAATGAGCAGTTCTTC. The chain links TRBV9 to TRBJ2-1; a weak D match, TRBD1 (5 bases). This CDR3 contains 16 residues. Germline CDR1 and CDR2: SGDLS and YYNGEE. The V end was cut by 0 bases, the J end by 5 bases, with 15 bases between.

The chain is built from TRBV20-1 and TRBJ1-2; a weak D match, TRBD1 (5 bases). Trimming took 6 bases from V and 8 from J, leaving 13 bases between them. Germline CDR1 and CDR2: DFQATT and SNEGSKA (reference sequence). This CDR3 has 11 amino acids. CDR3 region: CSAAGDRGYTF. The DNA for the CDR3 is TGCAGTGCGGCGGGAGACAGAGGCTACACCTTC.

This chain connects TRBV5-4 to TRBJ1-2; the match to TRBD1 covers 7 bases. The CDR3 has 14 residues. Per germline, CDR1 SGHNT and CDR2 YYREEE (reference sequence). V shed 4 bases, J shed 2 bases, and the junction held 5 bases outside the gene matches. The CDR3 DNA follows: TGTGCCAGCAGCGTGGGACAGCTAAACTATGGCTACACCTTC. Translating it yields CASSVGQLNYGYTF.

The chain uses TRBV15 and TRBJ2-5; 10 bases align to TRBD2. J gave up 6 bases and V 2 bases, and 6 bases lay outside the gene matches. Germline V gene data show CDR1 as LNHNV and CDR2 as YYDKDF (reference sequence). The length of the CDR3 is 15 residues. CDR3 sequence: CATSRSLAGEQTQYF. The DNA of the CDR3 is TGTGCCACCAGCAGATCTCTAGCGGGGGAGCAGACCCAGTACTTC.